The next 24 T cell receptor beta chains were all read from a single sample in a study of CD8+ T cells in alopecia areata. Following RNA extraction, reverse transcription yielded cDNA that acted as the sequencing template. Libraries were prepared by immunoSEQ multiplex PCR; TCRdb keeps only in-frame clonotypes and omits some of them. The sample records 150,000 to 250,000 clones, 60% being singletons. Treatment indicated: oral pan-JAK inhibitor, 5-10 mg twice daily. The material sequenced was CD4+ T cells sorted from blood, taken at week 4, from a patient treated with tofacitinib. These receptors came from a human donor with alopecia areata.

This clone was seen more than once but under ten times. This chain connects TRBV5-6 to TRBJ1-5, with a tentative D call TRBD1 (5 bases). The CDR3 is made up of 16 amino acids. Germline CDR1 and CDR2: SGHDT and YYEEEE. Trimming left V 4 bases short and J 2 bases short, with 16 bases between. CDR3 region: CASSRGEGFGNQPQHF. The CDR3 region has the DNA TGTGCCAGCAGCAGGGGCGAGGGATTCGGCAATCAGCCCCAGCATTTT.

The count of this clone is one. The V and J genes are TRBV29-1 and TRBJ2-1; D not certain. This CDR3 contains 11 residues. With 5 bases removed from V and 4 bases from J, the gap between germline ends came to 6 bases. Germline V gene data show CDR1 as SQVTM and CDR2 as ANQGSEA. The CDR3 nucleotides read TGCAGCGTTACTCCATACAATGAGCAGTTCTTC. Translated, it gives CSVTPYNEQFF.

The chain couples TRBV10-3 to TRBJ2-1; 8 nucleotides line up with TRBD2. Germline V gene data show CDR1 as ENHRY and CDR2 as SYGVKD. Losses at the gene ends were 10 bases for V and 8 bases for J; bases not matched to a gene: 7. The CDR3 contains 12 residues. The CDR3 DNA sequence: TGTGCCAGCGGGACTAGAGGGTATGAGCAGTTCTTC. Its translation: CASGTRGYEQFF.

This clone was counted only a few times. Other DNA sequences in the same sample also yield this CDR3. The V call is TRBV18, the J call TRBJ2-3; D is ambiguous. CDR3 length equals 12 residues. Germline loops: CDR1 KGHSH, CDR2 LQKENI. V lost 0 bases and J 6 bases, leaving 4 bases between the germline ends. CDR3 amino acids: CASSPPADTQYF. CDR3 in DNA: TGTGCCAGCTCACCACCAGCCGATACGCAGTATTTT. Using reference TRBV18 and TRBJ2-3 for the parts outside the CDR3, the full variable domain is NAGVMQNPRHLVRRRGQEARLRCSPMKGHSHVYWYRQLPEEGLKFMVYLQKENIIDESGMPKERFSAEFPKEGPSILRIQQVVRGDSAAYFCASSPPADTQYFGPGTRLTVL.

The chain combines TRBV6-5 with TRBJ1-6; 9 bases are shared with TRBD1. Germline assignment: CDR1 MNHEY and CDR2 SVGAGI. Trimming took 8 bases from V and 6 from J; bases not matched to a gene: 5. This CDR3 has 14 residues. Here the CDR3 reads CASYPGQGNSPLHF. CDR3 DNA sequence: TGTGCCAGCTACCCGGGACAGGGTAATTCACCCCTCCACTTT.

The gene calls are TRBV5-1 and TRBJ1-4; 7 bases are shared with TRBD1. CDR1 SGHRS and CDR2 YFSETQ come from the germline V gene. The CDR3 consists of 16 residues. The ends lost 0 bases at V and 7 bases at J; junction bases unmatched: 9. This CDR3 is CASSLGDRASVEKLFF. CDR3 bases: TGCGCCAGCAGCTTGGGAGACAGGGCGTCGGTTGAAAAACTGTTTTTT.

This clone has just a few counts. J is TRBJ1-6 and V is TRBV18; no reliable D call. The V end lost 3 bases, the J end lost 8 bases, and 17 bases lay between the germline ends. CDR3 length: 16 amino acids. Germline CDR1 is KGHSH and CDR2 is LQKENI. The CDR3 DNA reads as TGTGCCAGCTCACCGTTCGAGGCGGGGTGGGATTCACCCCTCCACTTT. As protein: CASSPFEAGWDSPLHF.

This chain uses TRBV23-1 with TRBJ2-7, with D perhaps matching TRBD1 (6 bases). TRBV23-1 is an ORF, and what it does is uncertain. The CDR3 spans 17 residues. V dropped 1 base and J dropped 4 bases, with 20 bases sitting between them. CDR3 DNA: TGCGCCAGCAGTCAATGCGTTGTGGGGGCCGCCAGATACGAGCAGTACTTC. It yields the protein CASSQCVVGAARYEQYF.

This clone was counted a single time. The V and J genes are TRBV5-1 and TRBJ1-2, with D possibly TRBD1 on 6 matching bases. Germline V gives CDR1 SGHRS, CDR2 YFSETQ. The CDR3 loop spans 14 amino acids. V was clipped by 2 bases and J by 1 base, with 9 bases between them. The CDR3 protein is CASSFRGDNYGYTF. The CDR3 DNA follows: TGCGCCAGCAGCTTCAGGGGAGATAACTATGGCTACACCTTC.

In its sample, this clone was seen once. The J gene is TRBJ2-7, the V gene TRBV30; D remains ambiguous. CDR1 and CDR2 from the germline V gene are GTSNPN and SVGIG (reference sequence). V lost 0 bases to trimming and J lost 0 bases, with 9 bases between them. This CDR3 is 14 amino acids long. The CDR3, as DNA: TGTGCCTGGAGTGTGAGGTTCAGCTCCTACGAGCAGTACTTC. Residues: CAWSVRFSSYEQYF.

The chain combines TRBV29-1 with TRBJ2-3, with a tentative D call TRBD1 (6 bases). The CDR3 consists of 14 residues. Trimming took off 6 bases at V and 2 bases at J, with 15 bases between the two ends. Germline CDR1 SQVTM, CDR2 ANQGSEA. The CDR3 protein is CSVGTPAFTDTQYF. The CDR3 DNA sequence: TGCAGCGTAGGGACACCAGCCTTCACAGATACGCAGTATTTT.

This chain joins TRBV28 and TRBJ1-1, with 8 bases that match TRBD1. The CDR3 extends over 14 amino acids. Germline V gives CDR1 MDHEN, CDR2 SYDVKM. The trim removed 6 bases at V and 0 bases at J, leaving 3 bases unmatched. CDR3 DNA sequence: TGTGCCAGCAGCCTGGGACAGGTGAACACTGAAGCTTTCTTT. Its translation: CASSLGQVNTEAFF. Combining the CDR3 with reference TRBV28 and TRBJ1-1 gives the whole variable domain DVKVTQSSRYLVKRTGEKVFLECVQDMDHENMFWYRQDPGLGLRLIYFSYDVKMKEKGDIPEGYSVSREKKERFSLILESASTNQTSMYLCASSLGQVNTEAFFGQGTRLTVV.

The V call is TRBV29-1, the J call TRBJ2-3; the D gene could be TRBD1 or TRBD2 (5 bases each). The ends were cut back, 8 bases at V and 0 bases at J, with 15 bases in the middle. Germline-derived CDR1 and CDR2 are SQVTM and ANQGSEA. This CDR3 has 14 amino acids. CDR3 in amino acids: CSSTGTASTDTQYF. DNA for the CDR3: TGCAGCAGCACCGGGACCGCCAGCACAGATACGCAGTATTTT.

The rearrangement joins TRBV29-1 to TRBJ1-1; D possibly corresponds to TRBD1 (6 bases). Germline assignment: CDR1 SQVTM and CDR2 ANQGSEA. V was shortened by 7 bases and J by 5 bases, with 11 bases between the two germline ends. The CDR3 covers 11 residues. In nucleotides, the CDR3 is TGCAGCGCCCCAGGGGATACTGAAGCTTTCTTT. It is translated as CSAPGDTEAFF. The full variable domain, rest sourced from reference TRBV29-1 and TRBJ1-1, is SAVISQKPSRDICQRGTSLTIQCQVDSQVTMMFWYRQQPGQSLTLIATANQGSEATYESGFVIDKFPISRPNLTFSTLTVSNMSPEDSSIYLCSAPGDTEAFFGQGTRLTVV.

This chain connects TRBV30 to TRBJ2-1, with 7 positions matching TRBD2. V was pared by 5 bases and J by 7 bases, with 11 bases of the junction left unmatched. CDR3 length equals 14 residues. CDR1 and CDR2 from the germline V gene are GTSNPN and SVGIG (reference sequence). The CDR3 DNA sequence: TGTGCCTGGGCCCGGCTAGCGGTATTAAATGAGCAGTTCTTC. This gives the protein CAWARLAVLNEQFF.

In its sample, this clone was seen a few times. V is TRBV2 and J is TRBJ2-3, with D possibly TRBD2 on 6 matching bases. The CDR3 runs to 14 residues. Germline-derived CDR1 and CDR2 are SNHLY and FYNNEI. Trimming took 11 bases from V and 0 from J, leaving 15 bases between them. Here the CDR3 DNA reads TGTGCCTTCCGGGGCGGGGCCAGCACAGATACGCAGTATTTT. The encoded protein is CAFRGGASTDTQYF.

In nucleotides, the CDR3 is TGTGCCAGCAGACGGGACAACATTCAAGAGACCCAGTACTTC. Its protein product is CASRRDNIQETQYF. The V and J genes are TRBV2 and TRBJ2-5; a weak D match, TRBD1 (6 bases). Trimming left V 6 bases short and J 2 bases short, with 13 bases between. Germline V gives CDR1 SNHLY, CDR2 FYNNEI. The CDR3 runs 14 residues.

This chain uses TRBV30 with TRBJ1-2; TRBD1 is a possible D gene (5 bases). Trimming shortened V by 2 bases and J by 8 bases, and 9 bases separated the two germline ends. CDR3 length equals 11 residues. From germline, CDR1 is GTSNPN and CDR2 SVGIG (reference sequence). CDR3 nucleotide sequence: TGTGCCTGGAGTAACGGGGCCGGCTACACCTTC. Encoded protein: CAWSNGAGYTF.

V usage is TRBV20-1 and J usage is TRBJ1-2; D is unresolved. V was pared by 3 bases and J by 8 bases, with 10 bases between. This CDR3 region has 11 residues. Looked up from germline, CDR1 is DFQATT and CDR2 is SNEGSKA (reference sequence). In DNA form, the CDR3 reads TGCAGTGCTAGGACCATTAAGGGCTACACCTTC. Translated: CSARTIKGYTF.

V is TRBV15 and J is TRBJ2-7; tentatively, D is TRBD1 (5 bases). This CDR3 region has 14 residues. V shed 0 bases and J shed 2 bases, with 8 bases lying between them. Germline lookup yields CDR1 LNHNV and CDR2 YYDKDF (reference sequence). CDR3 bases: TGTGCCACCAGCAGAGAAGGGGCCGCCTACGAGCAGTACTTC. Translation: CATSREGAAYEQYF. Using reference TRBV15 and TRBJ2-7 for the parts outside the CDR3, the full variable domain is DAMVIQNPRYQVTQFGKPVTLSCSQTLNHNVMYWYQQKSSQAPKLLFHYYDKDFNNEADTPDNFQSRRPNTSFCFLDIRSPGLGDTAMYLCATSREGAAYEQYFGPGTRLTVT.

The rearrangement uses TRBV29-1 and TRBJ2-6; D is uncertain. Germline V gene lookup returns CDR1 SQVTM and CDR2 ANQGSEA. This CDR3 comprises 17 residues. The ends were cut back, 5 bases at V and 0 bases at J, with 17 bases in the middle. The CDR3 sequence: CSVRYGQRSSGANVLTF. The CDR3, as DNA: TGCAGCGTTAGATACGGGCAGCGCAGCTCTGGGGCCAACGTCCTGACTTTC.

CDR3 nucleotides: TGTGCCAGCAGCCCGGACAGGGGGCGCGTGCGGAACTATGGCTACACCTTC. This translates into CASSPDRGRVRNYGYTF. V is TRBV5-6 and J is TRBJ1-2, with 11 bases fitting TRBD1. Losses at the gene ends were 4 bases for V and 2 bases for J; bases not matched to a gene: 10. This CDR3 is built from 17 residues. CDR1 and CDR2 from the germline V gene are SGHDT and YYEEEE.

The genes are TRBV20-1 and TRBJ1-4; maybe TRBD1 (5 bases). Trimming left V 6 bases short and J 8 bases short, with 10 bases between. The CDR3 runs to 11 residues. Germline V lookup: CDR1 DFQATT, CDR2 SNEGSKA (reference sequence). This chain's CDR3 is CSARDGEKLFF. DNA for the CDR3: TGCAGTGCCAGGGATGGGGAAAAACTGTTTTTT.

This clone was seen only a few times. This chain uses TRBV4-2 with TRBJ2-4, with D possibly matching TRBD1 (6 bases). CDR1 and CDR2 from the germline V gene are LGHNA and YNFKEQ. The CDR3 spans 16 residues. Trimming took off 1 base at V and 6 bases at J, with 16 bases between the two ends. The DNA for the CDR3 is TGTGCCAGCAGCCAAGTGGGGGTAGAGGGGGTAAACATTCAGTACTTC. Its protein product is CASSQVGVEGVNIQYF.